This T cell receptor (beta chain) came from a study of T cells in Graves' hyperthyroidism and ophthalmopathy (dated by TCRdb to between 2018 and 2021). In terms of the full investigation: Peripheral blood was collected at initial diagnosis, before any treatment. For training and testing, the approximately 92 patients in the discovery cohort were randomly divided in a 7:3 ratio. TCR Vbeta CDR3 sequencing of approximately 140 peripheral blood samples (fewer than 45 ophthalmopathy, roughly 72 hyperthyroidism and around 17 progressor patients) is reported in the paper. After blood sampling, hyperthyroidism patients were treated with methimazole at a starting dose of 30 mg daily, and ophthalmopathy patients were treated with high-dose intravenous methylprednisolone. Whether ophthalmopathy could be predicted prospectively was tested in an independent validation cohort made up of under 20 hyperthyroidism patients plus 17 patients who later progressed to ophthalmopathy. In addition, the study compared T-cell repertoires in thyroid tissue and in blood from roughly 6 Graves' hyperthyroidism patients. TCR V-J signatures able to tell the groups apart were searched for in a discovery cohort of 95 to 100 patients, of whom approximately 40 had Graves' ophthalmopathy and more than 55 had stable Graves' hyperthyroidism.

Amplification of TCR beta CDR3 regions was carried out from RNA transcripts. A first-round RT-PCR of the TCR CDR3 used the HTBI primer set with the Qiagen OneStep RT-PCR kit. A second multiplex PCR round built the libraries, followed by size selection and purification. Paired-end sequencing of the libraries was performed with 100 bp reads on an Illumina HiSeq2000. In the original analysis: SOAPnuke was used to process the raw data, removing reads that contained adapters or uncalled bases, had a mean Phred below 15, or lacked an exact match to the constant primer or identifier. COPE v1.2.5 was used to merge high-quality paired reads, and clonotypes were defined as unique nucleotide sequences. Clonotypes were aligned to IMGT TRBV, TRBD and TRBJ reference segments using MiTCR v1.1. The analysis was restricted to V-J combinations with a frequency above 0.0001, which together covered about 99% of the repertoires. The TCS score was defined as the ratio of F50 (clonal expansion) to E x V (chaos), calculated using BLOSUM62-based TCRdist between CDR3 peptides within each V-J. Welch's t-statistics and random forest reduced approximately 520 V-J features to 13, which were used in a naive Bayes classifier (R e1071). Using fastp at Q25 and MiXCR, TCRdb reprocessed the public reads and kept productive beta chains. Records with the same CDR3 protein are collapsed into one entry carrying the most frequent genes and DNA. TCRdb's processing, not the study's, gives the V and J calls here. For this sample the table gives more than 600,000 distinct CDR3 sequences, of which roughly 15% were detected only once. The biggest ten clones account for around 7.7% of the sample.

Overall results and qualifications from the work: No statistical method was used to fix the sample size in advance, and group allocation was not hidden from the investigators. In validation, the model predicted progression to ophthalmopathy a median of around six months before onset, with approximately 68% sensitivity and around 76% specificity. Blood samples also contained most of the expanded thyroid clonotypes (frequency above 0.001), which suggests that blood repertoires may reflect thyroid immune responses. A 13 V-J signature model separated ophthalmopathy from stable hyperthyroidism, with 87.88% sensitivity and just under 84% specificity in cross-validation and 80%/75% in testing.

Stable Graves' hyperthyroidism was defined as no progression to ophthalmopathy during 18 months of follow-up. Hyperthyroidism patients were newly diagnosed, with disease duration under 2 months, and aged 18 to 65 years. The study excluded patients with uncontrolled infections, other autoimmune diseases, pregnancy or lactation. Clinical symptoms, serum thyroxine and TRAb, thyroid ultrasound, and orbital computed tomography formed the basis for the diagnoses. Ficoll-Paque density gradient centrifugation was used to isolate PBMCs from 8.5 to 10 ml of fresh peripheral blood. Total RNA was extracted using Trizol reagent, and RNA quality was assessed on an Agilent 2100 Bioanalyzer. This clonotype was observed many times. Its antigen remains undetermined. Qualities for individual bases were not recorded, and no much larger clone is one base off. Reading from cysteine to phenylalanine, the CDR3 counts 15 amino acids. The retained sequence is limited to the CDR3, 45 bases, with the frame set at the first base. Deletion took 6 bases off V and 0 bases off J, with a span of 15 bases between the germline ends.

Sample: blood. Here the chain combines TRBV12-3 or TRBV12-4 and TRBJ2-7, with no confidently assigned D gene. The sequence derives from a young man with Graves' hyperthyroidism. The DNA sequence follows: TGTGCCAGCAGCCCGCGACCGGAGAGCTCCTACGAGCAGTACTTC. This gives the protein CASSPRPESSYEQYF.